The sequence of this T cell receptor beta chain was determined in a study of cytomegalovirus exposure and HLA in healthy donors (dated by TCRdb to 2017 to 2019). Describing the broader study: An earlier analysis of fewer than 750 of the donors reported under 300 Gb of sequence data and 117 million unique TCR beta sequences obtained from about 179 million T cells. In a later genetic analysis, genome-wide SNP genotypes for about three fifths of the roughly 670 donors were used, and that subset was treated as a discovery cohort. All discovery cohort repertoires had been generated using a single sequencing platform. The study aimed to test whether signatures of past pathogen exposure could be identified by cataloging public T cell receptors. Alongside the repertoire data, information on donor age, sex, ethnicity and CMV serostatus was compiled. Class I and class II HLA loci were covered by the typing at four-digit resolution. Rather than using new phenotypic data, the later analysis identified candidate immune exposures from TCR beta sequences and from how often those sequences occurred across donors. A later analysis re-examined previously published TCR beta repertoires from more than 650 donors and added high-resolution HLA genotyping to investigate patterns of TCR occurrence. The genetic ancestry cluster associated with self-reported Caucasian donors included roughly four fifths of the approximately 410 genotyped donors. An early release that covered roughly 600 HLA-typed donors contained 300 to 350 gigabases of sequencing data and tens of millions of unique TCR sequences. Along with the roughly 670-subject first cohort, a separate validation cohort of over a hundred different subjects was used. To predict cytomegalovirus infection status, the study brought together high-throughput TCR immunosequencing, statistical association of individual TCRs with disease status, and machine learning. The number of donors typed differed by locus, with about 629-630 for A, B, C, DRB1 and DQB1, 522 for DQA1, about 610 for DPA1, and some 440 for DPB1. In an earlier analysis of 587 of the donors, high-throughput TCR beta sequencing was used to judge whether each TCR beta V gene segment behaved as functional or pseudogenic. Roughly 5 DR-DQ haplotypes were handled as single units for association and clustering, since linkage in the cohort was strong. The study used immunosequencing to profile the T cell repertoires of under 700 subjects and linked those repertoires to cytomegalovirus serostatus. Across around 400 genotyped donors of the cohort, an average of approximately 220,000 unique TCR beta nucleotide sequences per donor were sequenced, and approximately 19% of those sequences were non-productive.

In total, over 600 healthy bone marrow donors made up the cohort. Cohort members were all nominally healthy when sampled, although unrecorded immune exposures were likely present. The donor was CMV seronegative and was included in the group of a few hundred seronegative cohort members. Every donor gave a peripheral blood sample, and the peripheral blood mononuclear cells from that sample were used for TCR beta sequencing. The Qiagen DNeasy Blood Extraction Kit was used to extract genomic DNA from the blood cell samples. This clone was picked up a small number of times. The clone's antigen remains unknown. The record has no base qualities; no much larger clone is one base away. For CDR1 and CDR2, the germline V gene (reference sequence) lists MNHEY and SMNVEV. The CDR3 sequence holds 14 residues, the cysteine and phenylalanine included. This entry keeps only the CDR3 DNA: 42 bases, framed from base 1. A distance of 15 bases separates the germline ends of V and J, which lose 4 bases and 8 bases respectively.

Library creation used the immunoSEQ multiplex PCR assay. For the multiplex PCR, a mixture combining 60 forward primers for TCR Vbeta segments and 13 reverse primers for TCR Jbeta segments was used. Amplification of the CDR3 region of rearranged TCR beta genes was performed with a multiplex PCR assay on genomic DNA. The amplified TCR beta libraries were sequenced on the Illumina HiSeq System as 87-base-pair reads. The source study handled its data this way. A later analysis counted tens of millions of unique TCR beta chains across the 500 to 850 repertoires, and around 9.9 million of these chains were shared by at least two donors. A nearest-neighbor algorithm error-corrected the raw reads and collapsed the reads into unique sequences, merging closely related sequences to remove PCR and sequencing errors. Alignment of CDR3 sequences to IMGT reference sequences was used to assign V, D and J gene segments. For a sequence to be retained, a match of at least six nucleotides to both a V gene segment and a J gene segment was required. Rearrangements were classified as productive when the CDR3 lacked stop codons and remained in frame with V and J, and all other rearrangements were classified as non-productive. Following IMGT convention, CDR3 was defined as the stretch from the second conserved V-encoded cysteine to the conserved J-encoded phenylalanine. The earlier analysis of 587 of the donors excluded sequences that lacked an unambiguous match to a single V gene segment. In an earlier analysis of approximately 550 of the donors, V segments were called functional above 56.7% productive rearrangements and were called segregating when the between-donor standard deviation exceeded 5%. To diagnose cytomegalovirus status from the catalog of TCR beta chain sequences, a statistical classification framework was built. In a later analysis, TCR nucleotide sequences were compared against IMGT/GENE-DB human TR gene sequences so that V and J genes could be assigned. Using the TCRdist pipeline, a later analysis assigned CDR3 sequences along with most-parsimonious VDJ recombination scenarios. A later analysis defined each TCR beta chain by its CDR3 amino acid sequence plus V-gene family, and excluded reads lacking a unique V-gene family. To address suspected cross-contamination and a sequencing artifact, a later analysis removed approximately 600 highly shared, low-generation-probability nucleotide sequences. In a later analysis, a clonal expansion index was calculated for each public chain from normalized within-repertoire ranks of inferred template counts. In a later analysis, generation probabilities were computed using a VDJ recombination model fitted to out-of-frame rearrangements, and the results were checked against IGoR. A later analysis scored TCR-TCR, TCR-HLA and TCR-CMV co-occurrence with hypergeometric tests, applying a repertoire-size bias correction to TCR pairs. A later analysis estimated false discovery rates by permuting HLA or CMV assignments 20 times. In a later analysis, co-occurring TCRs were grouped using DBSCAN, and TCRdist sequence similarity was added for clustering within HLA-allele-positive subsets. Repertoires with fewer than 30,000 or more than 120,000 public chains, plus five repertoires with anomalous nucleotide sharing, were excluded from co-occurrence clustering. Here the immuneACCESS table is served through TCRdb, limited to in-frame sequences with V and J called. Missing clones are a known gap in these copies; in checked studies unresolved V genes cover under half, and the rest lacks a known reason. The DNA gave D and trimming, while V, J and clone size come from that table. Across this sample there are approximately 170,000 clones, with around 80% seen only once. The ten largest account for 0.95% to 1.5% of the sample.

The full study reports these points: According to a later analysis, most CMV-associated TCR beta chains appeared to be HLA-restricted, and the HLA associations seemed to be driven largely by CMV exposure. For the cohort, immune exposure information was limited to CMV serostatus. The sequencing pipeline was judged likely to have produced a cluster of highly shared sequence variants as a technical artifact. According to the authors, the approach could potentially be generalized to other disease states and immunological phenotypes. An earlier analysis of several hundred of the donors showed that most TCR beta V segments appeared in productive rearrangements either about 87% or about 30% of the time, which broadly matched IMGT annotations. While some public TCRs were present in many individuals, most TCR sequences turned up only very rarely across donors. The cohort was sequenced for TCR beta chains only, and without alpha or paired-chain data the features that could be detected were limited. Because HLA typing was missing for some donors at each locus, association tests included only the typed subset. A further reported finding was that TCR beta sequences accurately predicted the HLA-A and HLA-B alleles for most subjects in the first cohort. Cytomegalovirus status was reported to be diagnosed by the classifier with high specificity and sensitivity in both the original and validation cohorts. Fewer than 20 rarely observed V segments, including chromosome 9 orphons, were excluded from the earlier analysis of some 590 of the donors because counts were too low. In a later analysis, HLA-associated TCR beta chains were found to be more clonally expanded and to have lower generation probabilities than equally common non-associated chains. Some IMGT-functional V segments, including TRBV6-2 and TRBV6-3, could not be told apart with the 87-base-pair reads, so those segments were excluded. A later analysis found that TCR association rates varied across HLA loci, with DRB1 alleles showing the most associated TCRs and HLA-C alleles the fewest. Several of the top co-occurrence clusters appeared to be linked to parvovirus B19, influenza, CMV and Epstein-Barr virus, according to a later analysis. Linkage disequilibrium might explain the correlated functional status among segregating V segments, but an unknown experimental factor could not be excluded. A few of the identified cytomegalovirus-associated TCR beta chains were confirmed in vitro to be specific for cytomegalovirus antigens. In a later genetic analysis, fewer N-insertions in productive TCRs were reported among donors in an Asian-associated ancestry cluster than the roughly 700-donor mean. When HLA alleles, especially DR and DQ, strongly co-occurred, TCR associations were difficult to assign to individual alleles. Roughly uniform sequencing depth across donors was assumed in presence/absence analyses, although this assumption may not hold. A later analysis associated about 17,000 TCR beta sequences with specific HLA alleles at a false discovery rate of 0.05. In a later genetic analysis, a missense DCLRE1C variant was associated with V-gene and J-gene trimming of TCR beta chains, and the association was replicated in an independent cohort. The study listed 164 TCR beta chains as associated with cytomegalovirus.

Sequenced input: PBMCs. The rearrangement joined TRBV27 to TRBJ2-4; TRBD1 might be the D gene, on 5 matching bases. The sequence was collected from a boy younger than 10 in good health and CMV-seronegative. The CDR3 in this case is CASSSQGHVDIQYF. The nucleotide sequence is TGTGCCAGCAGTTCGCAAGGACATGTGGACATTCAGTACTTC.